This T cell receptor beta chain was sequenced during a study of cytomegalovirus exposure and HLA in healthy donors. Study information: A preliminary data release comprised 70 million to 95 million unique TCRs obtained from HLA-typed donors. Out of a few hundred genotyped donors, less than 85% belonged to the Caucasian-associated ancestry cluster. Study-wide results and limits: Equally common other TCR beta chains were less clonally expanded than HLA-associated ones, a later analysis found.

About this clone itself: Its target is not known.

Donors sampled were nominally healthy, though unrecorded immune exposures were likely. The germline V and J ends were trimmed by 3 bases and 0 bases, with 7 bases remaining between them. In germline, CDR1 is SGDLS, CDR2 YYNGEE. The length of the CDR3 is 14 residues. The study ran its PCR with 60 Vbeta and 13 Jbeta primers. Profiled with immunoSEQ multiplex PCR; TCRdb holds only in-frame clones, not every one. This table has 200,000 to 250,000 clones, 82% appearing once. V usage is TRBV9 and J usage is TRBJ2-1; D uncertain. Sequenced sample: PBMCs. The receptor was derived from a woman aged 40 to 50 in good health and CMV-seropositive. For the CDR3, the DNA is TGTGCCAGCAGCGGGCCTAGCTCCTACAATGAGCAGTTCTTC. Amino acids: CASSGPSSYNEQFF.